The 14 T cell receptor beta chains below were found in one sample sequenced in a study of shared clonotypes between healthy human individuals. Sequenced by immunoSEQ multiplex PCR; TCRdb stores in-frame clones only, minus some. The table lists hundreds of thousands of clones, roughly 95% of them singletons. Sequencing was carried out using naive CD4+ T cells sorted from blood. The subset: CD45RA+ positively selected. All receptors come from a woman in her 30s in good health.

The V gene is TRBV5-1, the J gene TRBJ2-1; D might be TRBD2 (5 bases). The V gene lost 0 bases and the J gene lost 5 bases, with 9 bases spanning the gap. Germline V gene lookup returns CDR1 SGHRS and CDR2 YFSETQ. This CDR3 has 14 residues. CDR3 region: CASSLDGINNEQFF. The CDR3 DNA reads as TGCGCCAGCAGCTTGGACGGGATAAACAATGAGCAGTTCTTC.

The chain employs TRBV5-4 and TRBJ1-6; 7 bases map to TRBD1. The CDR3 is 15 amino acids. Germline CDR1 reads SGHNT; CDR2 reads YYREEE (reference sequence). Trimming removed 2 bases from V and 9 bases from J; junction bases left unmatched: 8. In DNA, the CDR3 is TGTGCCAGCAGCTTTAGTAGGGGGCCAATTTCACCCCTCCACTTT. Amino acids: CASSFSRGPISPLHF.

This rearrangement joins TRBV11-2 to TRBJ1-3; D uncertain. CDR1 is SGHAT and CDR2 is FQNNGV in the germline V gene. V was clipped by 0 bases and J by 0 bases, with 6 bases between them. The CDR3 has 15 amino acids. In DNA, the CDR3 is TGTGCCAGCAGCTTAGATTGGGGCTCTGGAAACACCATATATTTT. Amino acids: CASSLDWGSGNTIYF.

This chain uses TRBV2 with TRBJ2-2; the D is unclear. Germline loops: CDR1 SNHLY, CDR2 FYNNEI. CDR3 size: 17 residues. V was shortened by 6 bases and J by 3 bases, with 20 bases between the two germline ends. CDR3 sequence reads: CASSALPPVGDTGELFF. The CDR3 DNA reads TGTGCCAGCAGCGCCTTACCCCCCGTTGGGGACACCGGGGAGCTGTTTTTT.

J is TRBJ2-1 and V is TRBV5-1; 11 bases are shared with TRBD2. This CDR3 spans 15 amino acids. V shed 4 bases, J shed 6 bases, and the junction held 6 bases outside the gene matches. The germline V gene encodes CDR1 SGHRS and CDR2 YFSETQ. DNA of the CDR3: TGCGCCAGCAGCCCAACTAGCGGGAGTCCCAATGAGCAGTTCTTC. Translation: CASSPTSGSPNEQFF.

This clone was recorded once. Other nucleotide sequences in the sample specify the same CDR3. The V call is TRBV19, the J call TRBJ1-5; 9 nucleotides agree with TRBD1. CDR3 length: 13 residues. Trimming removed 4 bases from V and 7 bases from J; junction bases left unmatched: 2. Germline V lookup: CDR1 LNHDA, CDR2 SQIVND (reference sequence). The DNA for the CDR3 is TGTGCCAGTAGTAGGGACAGGGACCAGCCCCAGCATTTT. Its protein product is CASSRDRDQPQHF.

The DNA of the CDR3 is TGCGCCAGCAGCCCTCGGGACAGGGACGAAAAACTGTTTTTT. It encodes CASSPRDRDEKLFF. The chain combines TRBV5-1 with TRBJ1-4, with TRBD1 matching over 9 bases. The CDR3 is 14 residues long. Germline CDR1 reads SGHRS; CDR2 reads YFSETQ. Trimming cost V 4 bases and J 8 bases; bases outside gene matches: 6.

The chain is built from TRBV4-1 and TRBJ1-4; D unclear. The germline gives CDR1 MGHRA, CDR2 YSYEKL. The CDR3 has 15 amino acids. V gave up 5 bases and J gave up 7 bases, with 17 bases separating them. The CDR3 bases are TGCGCCAGCAGCAAACCCGGGATTACGGCTGAAAAACTGTTTTTT. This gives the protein CASSKPGITAEKLFF.

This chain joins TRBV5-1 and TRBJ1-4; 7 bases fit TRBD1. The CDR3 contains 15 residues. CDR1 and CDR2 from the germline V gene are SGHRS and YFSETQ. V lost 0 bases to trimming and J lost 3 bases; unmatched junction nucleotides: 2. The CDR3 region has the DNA TGCGCCAGCAGCTTGGAGGGACAGTCTAATGAAAAACTGTTTTTT. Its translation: CASSLEGQSNEKLFF.

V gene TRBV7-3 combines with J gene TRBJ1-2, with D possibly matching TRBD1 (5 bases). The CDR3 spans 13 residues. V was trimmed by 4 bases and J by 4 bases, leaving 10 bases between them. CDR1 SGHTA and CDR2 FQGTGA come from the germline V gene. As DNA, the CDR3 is TGTGCCAGCAGCTACGGGACGGTCTATGGCTACACCTTC. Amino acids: CASSYGTVYGYTF.

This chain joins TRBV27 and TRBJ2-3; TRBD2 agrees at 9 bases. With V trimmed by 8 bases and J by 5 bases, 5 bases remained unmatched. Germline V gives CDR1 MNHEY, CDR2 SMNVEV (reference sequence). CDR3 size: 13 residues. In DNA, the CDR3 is TGTGCCAGCTCTCCAGCGGGAGGAGATACGCAGTATTTT. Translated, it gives CASSPAGGDTQYF.

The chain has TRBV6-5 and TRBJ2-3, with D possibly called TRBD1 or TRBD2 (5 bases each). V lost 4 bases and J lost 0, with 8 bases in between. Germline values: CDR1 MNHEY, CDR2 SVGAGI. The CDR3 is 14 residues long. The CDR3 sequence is CASSSGRSTDTQYF. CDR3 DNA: TGTGCCAGCAGTTCGGGACGGAGCACAGATACGCAGTATTTT.

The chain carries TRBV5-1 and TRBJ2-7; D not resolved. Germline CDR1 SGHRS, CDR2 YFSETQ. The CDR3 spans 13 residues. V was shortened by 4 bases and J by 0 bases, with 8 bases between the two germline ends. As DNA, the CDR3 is TGCGCCAGCAGCATCCGAGCCTCCTACGAGCAGTACTTC. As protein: CASSIRASYEQYF.

The CDR3, as DNA: TGTGCCAGCAGTCAGCGGGAGGCGGGAGAGACCCAGTACTTC. It encodes CASSQREAGETQYF. The chain couples TRBV2 to TRBJ2-5, with 9 bases that match TRBD2. Unmatched junction bases numbered 5, after V lost 5 bases and J lost 4 bases. The CDR3 has 14 residues. Germline CDR1 SNHLY, CDR2 FYNNEI.